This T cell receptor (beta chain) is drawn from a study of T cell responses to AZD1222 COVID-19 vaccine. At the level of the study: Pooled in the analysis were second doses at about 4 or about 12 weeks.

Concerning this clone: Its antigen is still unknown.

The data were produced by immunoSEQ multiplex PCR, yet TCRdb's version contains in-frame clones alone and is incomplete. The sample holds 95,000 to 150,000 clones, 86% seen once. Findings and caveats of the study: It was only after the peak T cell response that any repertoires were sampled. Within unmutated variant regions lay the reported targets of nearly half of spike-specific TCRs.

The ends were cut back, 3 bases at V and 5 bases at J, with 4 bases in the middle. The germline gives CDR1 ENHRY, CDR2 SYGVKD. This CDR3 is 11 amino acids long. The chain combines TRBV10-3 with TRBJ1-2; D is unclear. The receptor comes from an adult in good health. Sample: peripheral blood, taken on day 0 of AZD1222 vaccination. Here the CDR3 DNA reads TGTGCCATCAGTGAACAGTATGGCTACACCTTC. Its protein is CAISEQYGYTF.